This T cell receptor (beta chain) stems from a study of CXCR3-negative and CXCR3-positive naive CD8 T cells. Whole-study results and caveats: Diversity in memory CD8+ cells fell much lower than the comparably high levels seen in both naive subsets. Unlike memory cells, which differed, naive CXCR3-negative and CXCR3-positive cells had similar TRBV-TRBJ usage.

The germline V gene has CDR1 SQVTM and CDR2 ANQGSEA. The CDR3 runs 13 residues. As for this clonotype: Its cognate antigen is unknown.

The CD45RO-CCR7+CD27+CD95- phenotype denoted naive CD8+ T cells. Libraries were UMI-labeled 5' RACE TRB cDNA. TCRdb re-analyzed the 5' RACE reads; it lists each CDR3 protein once, without DNA. Its listing shows about 46,000 distinct CDR3 sequences. The chain carries TRBV29-1 and TRBJ2-3; checking the TCRdb D call of TRBD1 is not possible without DNA. The sample comprised naive CXCR3- CD8+ T cells from blood. Subset noted: CD45RO-CCR7+CD27+CD95- naive CD8+ T cells lacking CXCR3 (TNR3-). The sequence was obtained from a human donor in good health. Some clones in this sample may be carry-over from other donors' samples. Here the CDR3 reads CSGATGVDDTQYF.